A single sample gave rise to the 3 T cell receptor beta chains below, sequenced in a study of blood T cell repertoires in COVID-19. This table comes from immunoSEQ multiplex PCR, and its TCRdb copy is limited to in-frame clones, with some not included. The sample holds around 26,000 clones; about 80% are singletons and the top ten take about 40%. The sample comprised peripheral blood. The receptors stem from a man aged 65-85 years with acute or convalescent COVID-19.

This chain joins TRBV4-2 and TRBJ1-6, with 8 bases fitting TRBD1. V was clipped by 0 bases and J by 6 bases; unmatched bases: 7. CDR1 and CDR2 (germline): LGHNA, YNFKEQ. The CDR3 consists of 17 residues. CDR3 in DNA: TGTGCCAGCAGCCAAGATCCTGGACAGGGATTTAATTCACCCCTCCACTTT. Residues: CASSQDPGQGFNSPLHF.

This chain links TRBV6-4 with TRBJ2-4, with D perhaps TRBD1 (6 bases). Trimming cost V 6 bases and J 2 bases, with 11 bases left between them. CDR1 and CDR2 (germline): MRHNA, SNTAGT. The CDR3 length is 14 residues. CDR3 coding DNA: TGTGCCAGCAGAGTCCGGGACACCAAAAACATTCAGTACTTC. Translation: CASRVRDTKNIQYF.

V gene TRBV10-3 combines with J gene TRBJ2-2; D is perhaps TRBD2 (7 bases). The CDR3 is 14 residues long. Trimming cost V 8 bases and J 4 bases, with 14 bases left between them. In germline, CDR1 is ENHRY, CDR2 SYGVKD. The CDR3 sequence is CAIGGGGPTGELFF. Written as DNA, the CDR3 is TGTGCCATCGGGGGCGGGGGCCCCACCGGGGAGCTGTTTTTT.